This T cell receptor (beta chain) was sequenced in a study of shared clonotypes between healthy human individuals. Only in-frame clones appear in the TCRdb table, and some are missing; sequencing was by immunoSEQ multiplex PCR. The data show approximately 740,000 clones, around 93% seen once. CDR3 length equals 16 residues. Germline CDR1 MDHEN, CDR2 SYDVKM. With 6 bases removed from V and 0 bases from J, the gap between germline ends came to 14 bases. The naive CD8 subset, CD45RO-negative cells positively selected for CCR7, excluded terminally differentiated effector memory CD45RA+ cells. Only Caucasian adults living in Nashville, Tennessee made up the donor group.

The chain employs TRBV28 and TRBJ2-2; D remains unclear. Sequencing was carried out using naive CD8+ T cells sorted from blood. This clonotype originated in a man between 25 and 39 years old in good health. The CDR3 sequence: CASRPIQPANTGELFF. CDR3 coding DNA: TGTGCCAGCAGACCAATACAGCCCGCGAACACCGGGGAGCTGTTTTTT.